The clone carrying this T cell receptor (beta chain) has at least ten counts. Its specificity is unknown. V shed 1 base and J shed 5 bases, with 9 bases lying between them. Looked up from germline, CDR1 is DFQATT and CDR2 is SNEGSKA (reference sequence). This CDR3 spans 13 amino acids. This entry belongs to a study of T-cell reconstitution after alpha-beta-depleted transplantation in children. Study outcomes and limitations: The main origin of T-cell counts and diversity one year after transplant was newly produced T cells. Alpha-beta T cells present about two months after transplant were reported to originate from several hundred expanded graft clones.

Molecular barcoding with unique molecular identifiers was used for the TCRbeta library. TCRdb re-analysed the PCR reads in MiXCR, keeping a single row per CDR3 protein. The sample includes hundreds of thousands of distinct CDR3 sequences, about a tenth of them seen just once. The clonotype originates from a child under two years old with acute myeloid leukemia, due to receive a stem cell transplant. The chain recombines TRBV20-1 with TRBJ1-5; D remains ambiguous. The sequenced sample was PBMCs, obtained before TCRalphabeta/CD19-depleted stem cell transplant. CDR3 residues: CSARALTDQPQHF. CDR3 in DNA: TGCAGTGCTAGAGCCCTCACTGATCAGCCCCAGCATTTT.